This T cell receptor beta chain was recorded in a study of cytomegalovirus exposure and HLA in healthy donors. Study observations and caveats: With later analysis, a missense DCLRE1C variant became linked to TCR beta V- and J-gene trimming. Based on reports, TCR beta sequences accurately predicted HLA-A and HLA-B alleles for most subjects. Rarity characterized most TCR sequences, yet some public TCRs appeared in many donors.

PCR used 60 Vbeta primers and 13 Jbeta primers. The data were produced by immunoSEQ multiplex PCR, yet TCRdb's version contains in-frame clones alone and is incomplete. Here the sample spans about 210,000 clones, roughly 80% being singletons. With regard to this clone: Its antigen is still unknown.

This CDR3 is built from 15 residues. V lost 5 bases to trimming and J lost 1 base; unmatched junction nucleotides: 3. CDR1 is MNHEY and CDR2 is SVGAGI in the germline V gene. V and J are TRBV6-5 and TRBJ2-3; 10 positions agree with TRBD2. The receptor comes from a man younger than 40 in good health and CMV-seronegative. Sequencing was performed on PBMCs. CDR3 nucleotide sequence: TGTGCCAGCAGTCCCCTAGCGGGGGGCACAGATACGCAGTATTTT. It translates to CASSPLAGGTDTQYF.